This T cell receptor beta chain was captured in a study of cytomegalovirus exposure and HLA in healthy donors (dated by TCRdb to about 2017). About the investigation overall: In an earlier analysis of approximately 500 of the donors, 250 to 350 Gb of sequence data and some 120 million unique TCR beta sequences from about 179 million T cells were reported. An early release that covered 640 HLA-typed donors contained about 300 gigabases of sequencing data and tens of millions of unique TCR sequences. Of the roughly 400 genotyped donors, roughly 85% fell in the genetic ancestry cluster associated with self-reported Caucasian donors. The study was designed to test whether signatures of past pathogen exposure could be identified by cataloging public T cell receptors. The T cell repertoires of some 670 subjects were profiled by immunosequencing and related to cytomegalovirus serostatus. Along with the approximately 670-subject first cohort, a separate validation cohort of over a hundred different subjects was used. To predict cytomegalovirus infection status, the study brought together high-throughput TCR immunosequencing, statistical association of individual TCRs with disease status, and machine learning. A later analysis re-examined previously published TCR beta repertoires from over 500 donors and added high-resolution HLA genotyping to investigate patterns of TCR occurrence. The later analysis used no new phenotypic data to find candidate immune exposures, relying instead on TCR beta sequences and their occurrence across donors. An earlier analysis of a few hundred of the donors applied high-throughput TCR beta sequencing to assess whether each TCR beta V gene segment acted as functional or pseudogenic. Alongside the repertoire data, information on donor age, sex, ethnicity and CMV serostatus was compiled. A later genetic analysis used genome-wide SNP genotypes for about 65% of the roughly 700 donors, treating that subset as a discovery cohort. All discovery cohort repertoires had been generated on a single sequencing platform. HLA typing included class I and class II loci at four-digit resolution. Typing coverage varied by locus: about 620-640 donors for A, B, C, DRB1 and DQB1; approximately 520 for DQA1; over 600 for DPA1; around 490 for DPB1. Because of strong linkage in the cohort, five DR-DQ haplotypes were treated as single units for association and clustering. Among some 400 genotyped donors of the cohort, an average of about 220,000 unique TCR beta nucleotide sequences was sequenced per donor, of which roughly 17% were non-productive. What the study reported, not specific to this receptor: V-gene and J-gene trimming of TCR beta chains was associated with a missense DCLRE1C variant in a later genetic analysis, and the association was replicated in an independent cohort. Correlated functional status among segregating V segments might be attributable to linkage disequilibrium, but an unknown experimental factor could not be ruled out. The authors suggested that the approach could potentially be generalized to other disease states and immunological phenotypes. Because counts were too low, roughly 17 rarely observed V segments, including chromosome 9 orphons, were left out of the earlier analysis of 500 to 750 of the donors. Specific HLA alleles were associated with 18,000 or so TCR beta sequences at a false discovery rate of 0.05 in a later analysis. The only immune exposure information available for the cohort was CMV serostatus. In a later analysis, HLA-associated TCR beta chains were found to be more clonally expanded and to have lower generation probabilities than equally common non-associated chains. When HLA alleles, especially DR and DQ, strongly co-occurred, TCR associations were difficult to assign to individual alleles. According to a later genetic analysis, donors in an Asian-associated ancestry cluster had fewer N-insertions in productive TCRs than the approximately 650-donor mean. A further reported finding was that TCR beta sequences accurately predicted the HLA-A and HLA-B alleles for most subjects in the first cohort. Three of the identified cytomegalovirus-associated TCR beta chains were confirmed in vitro to be specific for cytomegalovirus antigens. Most TCR sequences were observed very rarely across donors, whereas some public TCRs were present in many individuals. A cluster of highly shared sequence variants was judged likely to represent a technical artifact of the sequencing pipeline. Presence/absence analyses assumed roughly uniform sequencing depth across donors, an assumption that may not hold. The 87-base-pair reads could not distinguish some IMGT-functional V segments, including TRBV6-2 and TRBV6-3, so those segments were excluded. Because some donors lacked HLA typing at each locus, the association tests relied only on the typed subset. In the study, roughly 160 TCR beta chains were listed as associated with cytomegalovirus. Most CMV-associated TCR beta chains appeared to be HLA-restricted in a later analysis, and the HLA associations seemed to be driven largely by CMV exposure. Cytomegalovirus status was reported to be diagnosed by the classifier with high specificity and sensitivity in both the original and validation cohorts. In a later analysis, TCR association rates were found to vary across HLA loci, with the most associated TCRs seen for DRB1 alleles and the fewest for HLA-C alleles. The cohort was sequenced for TCR beta chains only, and without alpha or paired-chain data the features that could be detected were limited. According to a later analysis, parvovirus B19, influenza, CMV and Epstein-Barr virus appeared linked to several top co-occurrence clusters. In an earlier analysis of more than 500 of the donors, most TCR beta V segments appeared in productive rearrangements about 87% or about 30% of the time, broadly matching IMGT annotations.

Libraries came from the immunoSEQ multiplex PCR assay. For the multiplex PCR, a mixture combining 60 forward primers for TCR Vbeta segments and 13 reverse primers for TCR Jbeta segments was used. The CDR3 region of rearranged TCR beta genes was amplified from genomic DNA with a multiplex PCR assay. The Illumina HiSeq System was used to sequence the amplified TCR beta libraries as 87-base-pair reads. From the authors' description of their analysis: A later analysis tallied around 82 million unique TCR beta chains across the 600 to 700 repertoires, and approximately 11 million of those chains were shared by two or more donors. Raw reads were error-corrected and collapsed into unique sequences with a nearest-neighbor algorithm that merged closely related sequences to remove PCR and sequencing errors. Alignment of CDR3 sequences to IMGT reference sequences was used to assign V, D and J gene segments. For a sequence to be retained, a match of at least six nucleotides was required to both a V gene segment and a J gene segment. Rearrangements were called productive when the CDR3 lacked stop codons and stayed in frame with V and J; all others were non-productive. Following IMGT convention, CDR3 was defined as the stretch from the second conserved V-encoded cysteine up to the conserved J-encoded phenylalanine. The earlier analysis of 587 of the donors excluded any sequence lacking an unambiguous match to a single V gene segment. An earlier analysis of just under 600 of the donors called V segments functional above 56.7% productive rearrangements and segregating when the between-donor standard deviation exceeded 5%. A statistical classification framework was built to diagnose cytomegalovirus status from the catalog of TCR beta chain sequences. In a later analysis, TCR nucleotide sequences were compared against IMGT/GENE-DB human TR gene sequences so that V and J genes could be assigned. In a later analysis, CDR3 sequences and most-parsimonious VDJ recombination scenarios were assigned using the TCRdist pipeline. A later analysis defined each TCR beta chain by its CDR3 amino acid sequence plus V-gene family, and excluded reads lacking a unique V-gene family. In a later analysis, approximately 640 highly shared, low-generation-probability nucleotide sequences were removed to address suspected cross-contamination and a sequencing artifact. A later analysis calculated a clonal expansion index for each public chain from normalized within-repertoire ranks of inferred template counts. In a later analysis, generation probabilities were computed using a VDJ recombination model fitted to out-of-frame rearrangements, and the results were checked against IGoR. In a later analysis, hypergeometric tests were used to score TCR-TCR, TCR-HLA and TCR-CMV co-occurrence, with a repertoire-size bias correction applied to TCR pairs. In a later analysis, false discovery rates were estimated by permuting HLA or CMV assignments 20 times. In a later analysis, co-occurring TCRs were grouped using DBSCAN, with TCRdist sequence similarity added in when clustering inside HLA-allele-positive subsets. Repertoires with fewer than 30,000 or more than 120,000 public chains, plus five repertoires with anomalous nucleotide sharing, were excluded from co-occurrence clustering. The clones in this table, taken by TCRdb from immuneACCESS, are in-frame only. Not every clone is retained; where verified, under half of the shortfall comes from an unresolved V gene, and the cause of the rest is unknown. Clone size and V and J calls were adopted from that table, with D and trimming inferred from the DNA. The sample table contains 150,000 or so clones; only one count was recorded for around 72% of them. More than 3.5% of the sample comes from the top ten.

The cohort consisted of approximately 690 healthy bone marrow donors. At the time of sampling, every cohort member was nominally healthy, though immune exposures that went unrecorded were likely present. The donor was CMV seropositive and belonged to the group of a few hundred seropositive cohort members. Every donor gave a peripheral blood sample, and the peripheral blood mononuclear cells from that sample were used for TCR beta sequencing. The Qiagen DNeasy Blood Extraction Kit was used to extract genomic DNA from the blood cell samples. Details on this clone: The target of this receptor is not known. Base-call qualities are not available, and no considerably larger clone is one nucleotide away.

CDR1 and CDR2 are read off the germline V gene (reference sequence) as MNHEY and SMNVEV. Counted from cysteine to phenylalanine, this CDR3 has 13 amino acids. The read is trimmed to its CDR3 DNA, 39 bases read in frame from base 1. The rearrangement joined TRBV27 to TRBJ2-5; possibly the D gene is TRBD2, per 6 matching bases. The DNA end lines up better with TRBJ2-7; the J call may be wrong. The sequence derives from a man between 18 and 29 years old in good health and CMV-seropositive. Material: PBMCs. The CDR3 reads as follows: CASSNKGGYEQYF. The DNA sequence follows: TGTGCCAGCAGTAACAAGGGAGGATACGAGCAGTACTTC.